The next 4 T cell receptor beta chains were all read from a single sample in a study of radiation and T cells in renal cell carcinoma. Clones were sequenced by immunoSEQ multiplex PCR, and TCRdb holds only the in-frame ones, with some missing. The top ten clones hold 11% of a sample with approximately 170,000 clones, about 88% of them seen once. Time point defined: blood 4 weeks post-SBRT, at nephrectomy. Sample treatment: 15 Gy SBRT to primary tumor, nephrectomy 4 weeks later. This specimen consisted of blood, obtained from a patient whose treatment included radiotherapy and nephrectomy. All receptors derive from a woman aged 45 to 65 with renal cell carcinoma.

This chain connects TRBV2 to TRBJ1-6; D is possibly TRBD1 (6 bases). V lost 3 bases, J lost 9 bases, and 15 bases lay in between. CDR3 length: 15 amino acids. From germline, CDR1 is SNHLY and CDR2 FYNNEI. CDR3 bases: TGTGCCAGCAGTGACCTACAGGGTGTGGGTTCACCCCTCCACTTT. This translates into CASSDLQGVGSPLHF.

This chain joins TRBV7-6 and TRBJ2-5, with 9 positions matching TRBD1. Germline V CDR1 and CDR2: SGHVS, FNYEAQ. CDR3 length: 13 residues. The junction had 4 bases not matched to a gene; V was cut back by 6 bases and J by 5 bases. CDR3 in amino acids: CASSRDRGETQYF. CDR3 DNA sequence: TGTGCCAGCAGTCGAGACAGGGGGGAGACCCAGTACTTC.

CDR3 amino acids: CASSETSGRNIQYF. CDR3 DNA sequence: TGTGCCAGCAGTGAGACTAGCGGGCGGAACATTCAGTACTTC. The V gene is TRBV2, the J gene TRBJ2-4; TRBD2 matches 10 bases. V lost 3 bases to trimming and J lost 7 bases; unmatched junction nucleotides: 3. Germline V gene lookup returns CDR1 SNHLY and CDR2 FYNNEI. The CDR3 covers 14 residues.

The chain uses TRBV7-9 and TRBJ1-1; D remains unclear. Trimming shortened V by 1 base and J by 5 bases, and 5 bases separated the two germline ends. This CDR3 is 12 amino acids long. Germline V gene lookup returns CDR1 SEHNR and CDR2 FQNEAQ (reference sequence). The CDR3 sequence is CASSLVSTEAFF. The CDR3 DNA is TGTGCCAGCAGCTTAGTTTCAACTGAAGCTTTCTTT. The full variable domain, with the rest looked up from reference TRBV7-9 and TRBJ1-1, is DTGVSQNPRHKITKRGQNVTFRCDPISEHNRLYWYRQTLGQGPEFLTYFQNEAQLEKSRLLSDRFSAERPKGSFSTLEIQRTEQGDSAMYLCASSLVSTEAFFGQGTRLTVV.